Listed below are T cell receptor beta chains from one sample, sequenced in a study of regulatory T cells in long-lasting Graves disease. TCRdb used MiXCR to reprocess the multiplex PCR reads, holding one entry per CDR3 protein. The sample records about 470,000 distinct CDR3 sequences, less than 25% being singletons. The sequences come from peripheral blood mononuclear cells (PBMCs), collected when the disease was refractory, from a patient treated with antithyroid drugs. Receptors were obtained from a female donor with Graves disease. Both conserved end residues are part of each CDR3. A D gene is named only where the DNA matches it firmly. Expanded clones are given a class, and other clones once, few, many or no size at all.

d_call | cdr3_length | clone_size | j_call | v_call | cdr3_nt | cdr3_aa
TRBD2 | 17 | - | TRBJ2-1 | TRBV28 | TGTGCCAGCAGTTTTTCATCCGGGACTAGCGCGGAGGATGAGCAGTTCTTC | CASSFSSGTSAEDEQFF
- | 14 | - | TRBJ2-7 | TRBV5-4 | TGTGCCAGCAGCGCCTCCGGGAACCACTACGAGCAGTACTTC | CASSASGNHYEQYF
- | 12 | many | TRBJ2-7 | TRBV12-3/TRBV12-4 | TGTGCCAGCAGTTTCGGTGGGAACGAGCAGTACTTC | CASSFGGNEQYF
- | 16 | few | TRBJ1-2 | TRBV15 | TGTGCCACCAGCAAGAGCCCGGGCAGCGACATCTATGGCTACACCTTC | CATSKSPGSDIYGYTF
- | 17 | few | TRBJ1-1 | TRBV6-2/TRBV6-3 | TGTGCCAGCAGTTACTCTTATCCCCGGGGGCCGGCCACTGAAGCTTTCTTT | CASSYSYPRGPATEAFF
- | 13 | many | TRBJ2-7 | TRBV15 | TGTGCCACCAGCAGAGATTTGGGTAGCGAGCAGTACTTC | CATSRDLGSEQYF
TRBD1 | 14 | - | TRBJ1-1 | TRBV7-9 | TGTGCCGGCAGCTTAGGACAGGGGAACACTGAAGCTTTCTTT | CAGSLGQGNTEAFF
- | 13 | few | TRBJ1-6 | TRBV14 | TGTGCCAGCAGCCAACAGGCCCCCTCACCCCTCCACTTT | CASSQQAPSPLHF
TRBD1 | 14 | many | TRBJ1-4 | TRBV4-1 | TGCGCCAGCAGCTCCGACAGGGATTATGAAAAACTGTTTTTT | CASSSDRDYEKLFF
- | 16 | many | TRBJ1-1 | TRBV6-1 | TGTGCCACTCGTTCTACAGGGCAACCTTTGAACACTGAAGCTTTCTTT | CATRSTGQPLNTEAFF
- | 16 | - | TRBJ2-3 | TRBV12-3/TRBV12-4 | TGTGCCAGCAGTTTAGGAGGGGCTCCTACCACAGATACGCAGTATTTT | CASSLGGAPTTDTQYF
TRBD1 | 16 | many | TRBJ2-5 | TRBV6-1 | TGTGCCAGCAGGGACTCAATCAGGGGGCGTCGGGAGACCCAGTACTTC | CASRDSIRGRRETQYF
TRBD2 | 14 | few | TRBJ2-7 | TRBV27 | TGTGCCAGCAGAATAACTAGCGGCTCCTACGAGCAGTACTTC | CASRITSGSYEQYF
- | 16 | few | TRBJ1-3 | TRBV11-2 | TGTGCCAGCAGCTTCGGGGGGCCCTACTCTGGAAACACCATATATTTT | CASSFGGPYSGNTIYF
- | 13 | few | TRBJ2-7 | TRBV20-1 | TGCAGTGCTTCCACAGGGCCTCTAGACGAGCAGTACTTC | CSASTGPLDEQYF
TRBD2 | 16 | many | TRBJ2-5 | TRBV5-1 | TGCGCCAGCAGCCCACGACTAGCGGGAGGGCCAGAGACCCAGTACTTC | CASSPRLAGGPETQYF
TRBD2 | 17 | - | TRBJ2-2 | TRBV7-9 | TGTGCCAGCAGCAGCACCGGGACTAGCGGGTATATTGGGGAGCTGTTTTTT | CASSSTGTSGYIGELFF
TRBD1 | 15 | - | TRBJ1-3 | TRBV13 | TGTGCCAGCAGCAGCACAGGGGATGGTGGAAACACCATATATTTT | CASSSTGDGGNTIYF
- | 17 | many | TRBJ2-2 | TRBV12-5 | TGTGCTAGTGGTTTTCTACTTGGGTCAGCCAACACCGGGGAGCTGTTTTTT | CASGFLLGSANTGELFF
TRBD1 | 16 | many | TRBJ2-2 | TRBV11-2 | TGTGCCAGCAGCCCTTCCGACAGGGGAGGCACCGGGGAGCTGTTTTTT | CASSPSDRGGTGELFF
TRBD1 | 15 | - | TRBJ1-5 | TRBV24-1 | TGTGCCACCAGTGAGCCGGGACAGGGCGATCAGCCCCAGCATTTT | CATSEPGQGDQPQHF
- | 13 | - | TRBJ2-5 | TRBV30 | TGTGCCTGGAGTGTATTAGCAGGAGAGACCCAGTACTTC | CAWSVLAGETQYF
- | 12 | many | TRBJ1-2 | TRBV2 | TGTGCCAGCAGGCGGCGTAACTATGGCTACACCTTC | CASRRRNYGYTF